Given below is one T cell receptor (beta chain) in context. Its target is not known. This entry belongs to a study of blood T cells in healthy people across ages. Regarding the study as a whole: Estimated diversity, derived from one million T cells, was regarded as an underestimate. Per million T cells, TCR beta diversity dropped roughly linearly as age increased. Comparison with aged donors showed that long-lived donors had more naive CD4+ cells and higher diversity.

This CDR3 comprises 17 residues. J lost 3 bases, V lost 0 bases, and 6 bases had no gene match. The germline CDR1 and CDR2 sequences are SGHRS and YFSETQ. RNA extraction gave at least 5 micrograms of total RNA per sample. Next came a second PCR, run for about 7 to 12 cycles, which used a sample-barcoded 5' primer along with a J-beta primer mix. TCRdb analysed the 5' RACE reads with MiXCR anew, one entry per CDR3 protein. The sample consists of over a million distinct CDR3 sequences, roughly 59% of them appearing once. The chain employs TRBV5-1 and TRBJ2-2; 9 nucleotides line up with TRBD2. Material: blood. This sequence originates from a young man in good health. CDR3 in amino acids: CASSLGILAGDTGELFF. In DNA, the CDR3 is TGCGCCAGCAGCTTGGGGATCTTAGCGGGAGACACCGGGGAGCTGTTTTTT.